This T cell receptor beta chain was observed in a study of cytomegalovirus exposure and HLA in healthy donors. Whereas donors were nominally healthy upon sampling, unrecorded immune exposures were probable. Primers: 60 Vbeta forward and 13 Jbeta reverse. TCRdb keeps only in-frame clones here, not all; method: immunoSEQ multiplex PCR. The sample gives 150,000 or so clones, over 60% of which show up once; roughly an eighth is in the top ten. Study-level findings and limits: In a later analysis, DRB1 alleles had the most associated TCRs; HLA-C alleles the fewest. Reportedly, HLA-A and HLA-B alleles of most subjects were accurately predicted from TCR beta. Most TCR beta V segments were productive about 87% or about 30% of the time in an earlier analysis.

As concerns this clone: The antigen remains undetermined.

V was pared by 6 bases and J by 1 base, with 2 bases of the junction left unmatched. The CDR3 covers 14 residues. Germline CDR1 and CDR2: MDHEN and SYDVKM. The sequenced sample was PBMCs. This clonotype originated in a man aged 35-49 years in good health and CMV-seropositive. The rearrangement uses TRBV28 and TRBJ2-2, with 7 bases aligning to TRBD1. CDR3 sequence: CASRGTENTGELFF. As DNA, the CDR3 is TGTGCCAGCAGAGGGACAGAGAACACCGGGGAGCTGTTTTTT.